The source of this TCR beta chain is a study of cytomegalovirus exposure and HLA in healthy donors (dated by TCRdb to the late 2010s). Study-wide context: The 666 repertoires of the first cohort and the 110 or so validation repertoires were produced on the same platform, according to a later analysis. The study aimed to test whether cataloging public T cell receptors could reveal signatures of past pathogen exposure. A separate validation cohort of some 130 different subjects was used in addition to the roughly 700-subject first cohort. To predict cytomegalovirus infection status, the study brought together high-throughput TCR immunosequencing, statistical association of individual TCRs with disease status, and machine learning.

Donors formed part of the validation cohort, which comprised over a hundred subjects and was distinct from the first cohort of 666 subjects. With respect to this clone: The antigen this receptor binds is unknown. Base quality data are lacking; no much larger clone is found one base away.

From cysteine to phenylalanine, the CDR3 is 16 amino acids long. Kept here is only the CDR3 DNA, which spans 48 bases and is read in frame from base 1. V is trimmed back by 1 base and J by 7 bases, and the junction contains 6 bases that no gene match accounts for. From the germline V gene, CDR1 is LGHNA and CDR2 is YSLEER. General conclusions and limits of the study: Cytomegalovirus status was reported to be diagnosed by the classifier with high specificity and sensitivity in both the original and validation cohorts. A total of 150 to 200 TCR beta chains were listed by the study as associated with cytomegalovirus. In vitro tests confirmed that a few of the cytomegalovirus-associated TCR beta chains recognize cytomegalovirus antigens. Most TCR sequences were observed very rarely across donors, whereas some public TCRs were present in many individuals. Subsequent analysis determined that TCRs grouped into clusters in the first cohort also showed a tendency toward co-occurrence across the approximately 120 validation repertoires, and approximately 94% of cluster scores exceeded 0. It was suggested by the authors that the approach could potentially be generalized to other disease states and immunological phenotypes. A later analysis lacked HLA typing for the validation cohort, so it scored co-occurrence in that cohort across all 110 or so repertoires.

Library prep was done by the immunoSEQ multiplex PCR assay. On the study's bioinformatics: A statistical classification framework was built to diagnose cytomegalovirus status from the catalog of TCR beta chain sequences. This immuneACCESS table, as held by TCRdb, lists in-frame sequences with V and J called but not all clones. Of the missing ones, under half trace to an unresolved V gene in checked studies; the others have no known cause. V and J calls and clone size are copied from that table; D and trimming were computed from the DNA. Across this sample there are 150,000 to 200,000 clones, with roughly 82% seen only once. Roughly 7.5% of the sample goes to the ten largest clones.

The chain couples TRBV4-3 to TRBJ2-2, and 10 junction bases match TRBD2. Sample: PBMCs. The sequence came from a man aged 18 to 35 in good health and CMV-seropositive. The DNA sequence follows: TGCGCCAGCAGCCAAGGGGAGCGGGAGGGCCTCGGGGAGCTGTTTTTT. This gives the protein CASSQGEREGLGELFF.